This entry is about one TCR beta chain. Which cohort a participant joined came from the clinical history participants gave. The record originates from a study of blood T cell repertoires in COVID-19. Turning to the study itself: Samples of COVID-19 (acute and convalescent) were obtained from the United States, Italy and Spain.

Original data processing: Quantification of nucleated cells was approximated via reference gene primer amplification. Measured with immunoSEQ multiplex PCR; TCRdb has only the in-frame clones, and not every one. V and J calls plus clone size are reproduced from that table; the DNA served to infer D and trimming. The sample shows about 220,000 clones, roughly 90% of them seen only once. This CDR3 has 15 residues. Germline trimming cut 3 bases from V and 8 bases from J; bases unmatched to any gene: 9. Germline CDR1 reads SGDLS; CDR2 reads YYNGEE. The TCR was taken from a woman aged 40 to 49 with acute COVID-19. V and J are TRBV9 and TRBJ1-4; 8 nucleotides align to TRBD1. Sequencing was performed on PBMCs or T cells enriched from blood (not recorded which). CDR3 region: CASSAWTGPREKLFF. CDR3 in DNA: TGTGCCAGCAGCGCCTGGACAGGGCCCAGGGAAAAACTGTTTTTT.